This paragraph covers one T cell receptor (beta chain) sequence. This clone was recorded only once. No antigen is known for it. No base quality values were provided; no much bigger clone lies one nucleotide off. Enrolling through a virtual design, the prospective study's participants ranged in age from roughly 18 to 90 years and lived across roughly 24 United States geographic areas. To assign participants to cohorts, the prospective study relied on clinical history that participants themselves reported in a screening survey and a study questionnaire. Mobile phlebotomists in the prospective study collected whole blood, serum and a nasopharyngeal or oropharyngeal swab from every participant. Prospective study participants could optionally give additional blood draws and questionnaires over an approximately 2-month period. Prospective study blood samples were shipped either frozen or at room temperature before DNA extraction.

The data originate from a study of blood T cell repertoires in COVID-19 (TCRdb year 2020). About the full investigation: Samples covering the acute and convalescent phases of COVID-19 were provided by collaborators in the United States, Italy and Spain. The material from the prospective study consisted of cDNA or gDNA derived from T cells, B-cell-depleted T cells, or PBMCs. The dataset comprised deeply sampled blood TCRbeta repertoires from subjects exposed to, actively infected with, or recovered from COVID-19. A freely available public database, intended as a resource for researchers studying the immune response to SARS-CoV-2, is where the repertoires were released. The samples were drawn from the first 160 participants of the ongoing ImmuneRACE study and from 950 to 1,500 subjects provided by 6 global collaborators. The sample metadata nearly always contained a de-identified subject ID, COVID-19 status, age in years and sex. HLA class I and class II types, where available, came from metadata supplied by the sample provider rather than from assay-based typing. On the study overall, not on this receptor specifically: The quantity of clinical and demographic metadata differed by source and by participant and was supplied without curation.

CDR1 and CDR2, per the germline V gene, are MNHEY and SVGAGI. Reading from cysteine to phenylalanine, the CDR3 counts 16 amino acids. CDR3 DNA is the only sequence kept; it has 48 bases, read in frame from the first base. V drops 0 bases and J drops 4 bases, leaving 15 bases in between. TCRbeta CDR3 regions were amplified from genomic DNA by means of the immunoSEQ Assay, a bias-controlled multiplex PCR. Concerning the study's data processing: Nucleated cell counts per sample were estimated from amplification of reference gene primers within the assay. Sequence reads were collapsed and filtered to measure the absolute abundance of every unique TCRbeta CDR3 rearrangement. For each sample, productive Simpson clonality was calculated as the square root of Simpson's diversity index over productive rearrangements. Here the immuneACCESS table is served through TCRdb, limited to in-frame sequences with V and J called. Missing clones are a known gap in these copies; in checked studies unresolved V genes cover under half, and the rest lacks a known reason. From that table come the V and J calls and clone size; the DNA was used to work out D and trimming. The table for this sample lists approximately 250,000 clones; approximately 79% of them were counted only once. The ten biggest clones cover about 4% of the sample.

Sequencing input: PBMCs or T cells enriched from blood (not recorded which). Recombination linked TRBV6-5 to TRBJ1-1, with no D gene named confidently. The sequence derives from a man aged 25 to 40 with acute COVID-19. The bases read TGTGCCAGCAGTTACTCTTCCGGAGGGAGCGGCACTGAAGCTTTCTTT. Translated, it reads CASSYSSGGSGTEAFF.